This T cell receptor beta chain is from a study of T cells in Graves' hyperthyroidism and ophthalmopathy. With a duration under 2 months, the hyperthyroidism was newly diagnosed in patients aged 18 to 65. Every diagnosis used clinical symptoms, serum thyroxine and TRAb, thyroid ultrasound and orbital computed tomography. More than 8 ml fresh peripheral blood yielded the PBMCs. It was RNA transcripts that yielded the amplified TCR beta CDR3 regions. Carried out on the TCR CDR3, a first-round RT-PCR used the HTBI primer set. TCRdb reanalysed the multiplex PCR reads using MiXCR and keeps one entry per CDR3 protein. The sample has about 480,000 distinct CDR3 sequences; under 15% are singletons. Study-level results: Ophthalmopathy was distinguished from stable hyperthyroidism by 13 V-J signatures.

J lost 7 bases, V lost 8 bases, and 13 bases had no gene match. Looked up from germline, CDR1 is DFQATT and CDR2 is SNEGSKA (reference sequence). CDR3 length equals 14 residues. In the case of this clonotype: Its antigen remains unidentified.

The sequence came from a woman under 30 with Graves' hyperthyroidism. J is TRBJ2-1 and V is TRBV20-1; 8 nucleotides match TRBD2. The sample was blood. The CDR3 nucleotides read TGCAGTCAGTACAGCGGGAGAGGGCCGAATGAGCAGTTCTTC. Its protein product is CSQYSGRGPNEQFF.